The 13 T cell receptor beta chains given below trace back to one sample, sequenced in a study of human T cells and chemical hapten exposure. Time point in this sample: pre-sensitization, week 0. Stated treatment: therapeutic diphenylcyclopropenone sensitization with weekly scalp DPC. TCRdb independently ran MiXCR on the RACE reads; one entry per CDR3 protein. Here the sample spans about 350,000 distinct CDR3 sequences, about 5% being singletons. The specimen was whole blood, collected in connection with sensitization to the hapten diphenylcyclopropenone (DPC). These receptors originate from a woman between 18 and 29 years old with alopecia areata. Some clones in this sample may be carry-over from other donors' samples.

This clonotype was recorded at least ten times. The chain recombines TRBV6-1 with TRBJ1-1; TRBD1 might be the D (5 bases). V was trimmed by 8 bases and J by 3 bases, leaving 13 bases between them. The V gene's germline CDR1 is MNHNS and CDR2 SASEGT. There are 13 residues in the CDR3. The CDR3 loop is CASASMGHTEAFF. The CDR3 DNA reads TGTGCCAGCGCCAGCATGGGGCACACTGAAGCTTTCTTT.

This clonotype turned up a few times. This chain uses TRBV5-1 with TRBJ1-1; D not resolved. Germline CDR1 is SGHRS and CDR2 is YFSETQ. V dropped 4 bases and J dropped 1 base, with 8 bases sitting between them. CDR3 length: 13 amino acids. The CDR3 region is CASSAYRNTEAFF. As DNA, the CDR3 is TGCGCCAGCAGCGCCTACCGGAACACTGAAGCTTTCTTT.

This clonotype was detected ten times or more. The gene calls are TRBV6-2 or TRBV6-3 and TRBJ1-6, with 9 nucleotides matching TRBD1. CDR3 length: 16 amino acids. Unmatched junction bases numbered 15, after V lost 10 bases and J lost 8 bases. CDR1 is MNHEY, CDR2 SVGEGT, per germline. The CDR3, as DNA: TGTGCCACCTCCCGTCCGGCCGGGACAGGGCATTCACCCCTCCACTTT. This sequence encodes CATSRPAGTGHSPLHF.

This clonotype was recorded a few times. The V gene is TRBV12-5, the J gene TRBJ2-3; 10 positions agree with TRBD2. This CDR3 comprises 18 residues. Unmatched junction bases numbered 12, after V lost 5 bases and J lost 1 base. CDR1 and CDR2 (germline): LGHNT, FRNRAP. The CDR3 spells CASGPRLAGGRRTDTQYF. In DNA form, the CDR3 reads TGTGCTAGTGGTCCGCGCTTAGCGGGGGGCCGTCGCACAGATACGCAGTATTTT.

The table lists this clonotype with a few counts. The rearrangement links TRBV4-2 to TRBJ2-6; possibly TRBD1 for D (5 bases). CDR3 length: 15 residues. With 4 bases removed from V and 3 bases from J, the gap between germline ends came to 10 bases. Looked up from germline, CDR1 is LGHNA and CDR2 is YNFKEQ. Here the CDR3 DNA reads TGTGCCAGCAGCCCCAGGGTCTTTGGGGCCAACGTCCTGACTTTC. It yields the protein CASSPRVFGANVLTF.

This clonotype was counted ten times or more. The CDR3 is CASSPQGDQPQHF. The CDR3 nucleotides are TGTGCCAGCTCACCACAGGGGGATCAGCCCCAGCATTTT. The chain is built from TRBV18 and TRBJ1-5; weak D call: TRBD1 (6 bases). Germline V lookup: CDR1 KGHSH, CDR2 LQKENI. Trimming pared 1 base from V and 5 bases from J, leaving 6 bases between. The CDR3 has 13 residues.

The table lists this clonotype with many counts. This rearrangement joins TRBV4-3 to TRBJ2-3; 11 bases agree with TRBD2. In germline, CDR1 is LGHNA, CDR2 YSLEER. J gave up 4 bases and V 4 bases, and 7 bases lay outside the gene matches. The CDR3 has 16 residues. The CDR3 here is CASSPGSGGASDTQYF. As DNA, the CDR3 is TGCGCCAGCAGCCCCGGTAGCGGGGGGGCTTCAGATACGCAGTATTTT.

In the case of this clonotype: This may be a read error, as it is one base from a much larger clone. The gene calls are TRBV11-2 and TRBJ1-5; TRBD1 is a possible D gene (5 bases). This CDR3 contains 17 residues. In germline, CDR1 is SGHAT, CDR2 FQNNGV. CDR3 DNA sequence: TGTGCCTGCAGCTTATATATGGTGCGGGACAGCAATCAGCCCCAGCATTTT. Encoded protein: CACSLYMVRDSNQPQHF.

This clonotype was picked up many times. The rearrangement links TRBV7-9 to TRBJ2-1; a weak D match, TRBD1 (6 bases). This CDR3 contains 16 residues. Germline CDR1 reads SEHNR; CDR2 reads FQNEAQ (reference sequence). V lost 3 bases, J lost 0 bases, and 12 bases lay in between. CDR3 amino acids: CASSFRDTSSYNEQFF. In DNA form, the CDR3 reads TGTGCCAGCAGCTTCCGGGACACAAGCTCCTACAATGAGCAGTTCTTC.

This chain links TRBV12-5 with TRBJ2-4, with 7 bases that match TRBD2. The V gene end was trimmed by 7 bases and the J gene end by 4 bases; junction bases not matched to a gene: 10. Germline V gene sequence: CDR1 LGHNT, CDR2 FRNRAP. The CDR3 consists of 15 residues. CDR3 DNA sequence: TGTGCTAGTGCCCTTGGGAGGGGCATAAAAAACATTCAGTACTTC. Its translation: CASALGRGIKNIQYF.

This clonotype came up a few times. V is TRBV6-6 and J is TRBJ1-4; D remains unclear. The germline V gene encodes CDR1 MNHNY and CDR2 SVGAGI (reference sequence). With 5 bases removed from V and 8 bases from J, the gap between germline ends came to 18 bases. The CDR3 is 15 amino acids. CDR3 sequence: CASSPTRSAPEKLFF. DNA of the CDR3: TGTGCCAGCAGTCCTACCCGGTCCGCCCCAGAAAAACTGTTTTTT.

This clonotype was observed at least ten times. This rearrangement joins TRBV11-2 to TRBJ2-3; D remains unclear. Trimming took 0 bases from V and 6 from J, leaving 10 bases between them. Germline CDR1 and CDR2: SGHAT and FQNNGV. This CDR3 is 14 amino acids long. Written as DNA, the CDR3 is TGTGCCAGCAGCTTAGACGGGTCCCGCGATACGCAGTATTTT. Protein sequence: CASSLDGSRDTQYF.

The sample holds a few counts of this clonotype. The CDR3 loop reads CASSTDGLATNEKLFF. The CDR3 DNA is TGTGCCAGCAGTACAGACGGACTTGCAACTAATGAAAAACTGTTTTTT. This chain uses TRBV6-6 with TRBJ1-4; D ambiguous. V lost 5 bases, J lost 0 bases, and 13 bases lay in between. This CDR3 is 16 amino acids long. Germline CDR1 MNHNY, CDR2 SVGAGI (reference sequence).